This T cell receptor (beta chain) is drawn from a study of T cells in Graves' hyperthyroidism and ophthalmopathy (dated by TCRdb to the late 2010s). General notes on the study: TCR V-J signatures able to tell the groups apart were searched for in a discovery cohort of 90 to 100 patients, of whom roughly 42 had Graves' ophthalmopathy and roughly 57 had stable Graves' hyperthyroidism. TCR Vbeta CDR3 sequencing of 130 to 150 peripheral blood samples (around 45 ophthalmopathy, 75 hyperthyroidism and approximately 17 progressor patients) is reported in the paper. The approximately 90 discovery patients were divided at random into training and test sets in a 7:3 ratio. After blood sampling, hyperthyroidism patients were treated with methimazole at a starting dose of 30 mg daily, and ophthalmopathy patients were treated with high-dose intravenous methylprednisolone. In addition, the study compared T-cell repertoires in thyroid tissue and in blood from over 5 Graves' hyperthyroidism patients. Prospective prediction of ophthalmopathy was tested in an independent validation cohort of some 20 hyperthyroidism patients and some 17 patients who later progressed to ophthalmopathy.

Exclusion was applied to patients with uncontrolled infections, other autoimmune diseases, pregnancy or lactation. Diagnoses were established on the basis of clinical symptoms, serum thyroxine and TRAb, thyroid ultrasound, and orbital computed tomography. Total RNA was extracted with Trizol reagent, and quality was checked on an Agilent 2100 Bioanalyzer. This clonotype appeared many times. This clone's antigen is unknown. Base qualities are missing; no much larger clone stands one base away. TCR beta CDR3 regions were amplified from RNA transcripts. For the first round of RT-PCR on the TCR CDR3, the HTBI primer set was used together with the Qiagen OneStep RT-PCR kit. Libraries were constructed in a second round of multiplex PCR, after which size selection and purification were carried out. Sequencing of the libraries was done on an Illumina HiSeq2000 using paired-end 100 bp reads. The published analysis was carried out like this. SOAPnuke was used to process the raw data, throwing out any read that contained adapters or uncalled bases, had a mean Phred below 15, or lacked an exact constant-primer or identifier match. COPE v1.2.5 was used to merge high-quality paired reads, and clonotypes were defined as unique nucleotide sequences. Clonotypes were aligned to IMGT TRBV, TRBD and TRBJ reference segments using MiTCR v1.1. The analysis included only V-J combinations with a frequency above 0.0001, which together covered around 99% of the repertoires. A TCS score was defined as the ratio of F50 (clonal expansion) to E x V (chaos), with BLOSUM62-based TCRdist applied between CDR3 peptides within each V-J. Welch's t-statistics and random forest reduced 500 to 550 V-J features to roughly 13, which were used in a naive Bayes classifier (R e1071). The Morisita-Horn index was used to measure how similar the thyroid and blood repertoires were. TCRdb handled the public reads itself, with Q25 trimming in fastp and clone calling in MiXCR, and kept productive beta chains. All rows with the same CDR3 protein become a single entry with the most common DNA and genes. TCRdb's processing, not the authors' own work, is the source of the V and J calls. This sample holds 500,000 to 600,000 distinct CDR3 sequences; approximately 44% were observed only once. The ten largest account for roughly 19% of the sample.

General study outcomes and caveats: In validation, the model predicted progression to ophthalmopathy with approximately 71% sensitivity and over 72% specificity, a median of around 6.6 months before onset. A model built on a 13 V-J signature distinguished ophthalmopathy from stable hyperthyroidism, reaching over 85% sensitivity and under 84% specificity in cross-validation and 80%/75% in testing. No statistical method was used to set the sample size in advance, and investigators knew the group allocation. Most expanded thyroid clonotypes (frequency above 0.001) were also found in blood, which suggests that blood repertoires may mirror thyroid immune responses.

The sequenced material came from peripheral blood or thyroid tissue (not recorded which). The receptor's source is an adult woman with Graves' disease, either hyperthyroidism or ophthalmopathy (not recorded which).

In nucleotide form, the sequence is TGTGCCAGCAGTGGGACAGGCGTGGGCAATCAGCCCCAGCATTTT. Its product reads: CASSGTGVGNQPQHF. The chain couples TRBV28 to TRBJ1-5, and TRBD1 matches 8 of the central bases. Germline trimming: 5 bases from V, 2 bases from J; junction bases outside gene matches: 5. CDR1 and CDR2 were assigned from the germline V gene as MDHEN and SYDVKM. Measured from the cysteine to the phenylalanine, the CDR3 is 15 residues long. Only the CDR3 DNA stays, 45 bases, in frame from base 1.